This T cell receptor beta chain appears in the sequencing data of a study of tumor-infiltrating lymphocytes in localized non-small cell lung cancer. Background on the study: The cohort mixed smokers and never-smokers, several histologies, and some post-neoadjuvant-chemotherapy samples. Tumor tissue and non-adjacent uninvolved lung came from each patient. The study's findings and limits: Different pieces of the same tissue were used for each assay. Immunotypes IM1 and IM2 had similar TCR-derived T-cell fractions.

This clone came up a few times. Its target is not known. Germline values: CDR1 SGHTS, CDR2 YDEGEE. The CDR3 consists of 15 residues. V was shortened by 2 bases and J by 3 bases, with 15 bases between the two germline ends. Only in-frame clones appear in the TCRdb table, and some are missing; sequencing was by immunoSEQ multiplex PCR. The sample gives roughly 16,000 clones, 73% of which show up once; 4.3% is in the top ten. V and J are TRBV5-8 and TRBJ2-7, with D possibly being TRBD1 or TRBD2 (6 bases each). The receptor comes from a human donor with non-small cell lung cancer. The sample was lung tumor tissue. The CDR3 loop is CASSFPRGAYYEQYF. CDR3 bases: TGTGCCAGCAGCTTCCCTAGGGGGGCCTACTACGAGCAGTACTTC.